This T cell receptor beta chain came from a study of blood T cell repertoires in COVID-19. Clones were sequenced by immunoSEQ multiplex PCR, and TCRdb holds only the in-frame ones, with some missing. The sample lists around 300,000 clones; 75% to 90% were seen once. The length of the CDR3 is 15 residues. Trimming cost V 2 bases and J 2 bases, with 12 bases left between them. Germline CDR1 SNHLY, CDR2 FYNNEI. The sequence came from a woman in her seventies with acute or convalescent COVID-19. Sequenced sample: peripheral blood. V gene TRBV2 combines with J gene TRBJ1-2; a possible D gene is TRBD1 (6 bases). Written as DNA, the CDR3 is TGTGCCAGCAGTGAACGAGGCCAGGGGAACTATGGCTACACCTTC. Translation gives CASSERGQGNYGYTF.